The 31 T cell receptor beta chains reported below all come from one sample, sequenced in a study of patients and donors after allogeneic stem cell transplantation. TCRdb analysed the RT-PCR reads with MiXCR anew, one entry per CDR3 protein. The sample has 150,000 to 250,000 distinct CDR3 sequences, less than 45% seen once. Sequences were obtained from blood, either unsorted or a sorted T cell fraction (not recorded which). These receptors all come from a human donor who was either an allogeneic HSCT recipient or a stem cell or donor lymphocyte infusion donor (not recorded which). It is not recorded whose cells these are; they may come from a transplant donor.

The CDR3 loop reads CASSLTSGINNEQFF. CDR3 DNA: TGTGCCAGCAGTTTAACTAGCGGGATTAACAATGAGCAGTTCTTC. The chain employs TRBV28 and TRBJ2-1; 10 positions agree with TRBD2. Germline V gives CDR1 MDHEN, CDR2 SYDVKM. J lost 5 bases, V lost 2 bases, and 3 bases had no gene match. CDR3 size: 15 residues.

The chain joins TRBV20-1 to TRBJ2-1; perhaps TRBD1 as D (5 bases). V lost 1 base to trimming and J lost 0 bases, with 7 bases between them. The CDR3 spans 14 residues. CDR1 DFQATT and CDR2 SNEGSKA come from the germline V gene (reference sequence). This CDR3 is CSARGQSSYNEQFF. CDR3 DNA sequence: TGCAGTGCTAGAGGACAGAGCTCCTACAATGAGCAGTTCTTC.

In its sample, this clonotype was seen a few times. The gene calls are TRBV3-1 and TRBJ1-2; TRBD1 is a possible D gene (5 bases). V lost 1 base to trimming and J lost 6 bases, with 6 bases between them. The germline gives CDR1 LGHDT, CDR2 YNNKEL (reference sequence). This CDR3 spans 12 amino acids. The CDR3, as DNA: TGTGCCAGCAGCCAAGTACAGGATGGCTACACCTTC. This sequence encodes CASSQVQDGYTF.

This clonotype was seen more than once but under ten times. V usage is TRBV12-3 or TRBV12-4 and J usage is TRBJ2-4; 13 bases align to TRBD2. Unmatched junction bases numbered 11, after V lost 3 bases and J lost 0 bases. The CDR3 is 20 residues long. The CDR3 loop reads CASSLGLAGPRGLAKNIQYF. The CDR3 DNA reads TGTGCCAGCAGTTTGGGACTAGCGGGACCAAGGGGTTTAGCCAAAAACATTCAGTACTTC.

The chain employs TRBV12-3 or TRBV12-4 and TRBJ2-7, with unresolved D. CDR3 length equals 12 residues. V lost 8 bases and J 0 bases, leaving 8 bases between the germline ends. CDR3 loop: CASGESSYEQYF. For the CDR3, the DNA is TGTGCCAGCGGTGAGAGCTCCTACGAGCAGTACTTC.

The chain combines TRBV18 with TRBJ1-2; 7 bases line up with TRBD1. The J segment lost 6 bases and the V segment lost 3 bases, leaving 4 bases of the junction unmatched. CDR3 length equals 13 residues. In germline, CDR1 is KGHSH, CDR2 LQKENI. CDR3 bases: TGTGCCAGCTCACCCGGGACAGAAGATGGCTACACCTTC. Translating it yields CASSPGTEDGYTF. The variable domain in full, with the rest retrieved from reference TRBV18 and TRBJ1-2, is NAGVMQNPRHLVRRRGQEARLRCSPMKGHSHVYWYRQLPEEGLKFMVYLQKENIIDESGMPKERFSAEFPKEGPSILRIQQVVRGDSAAYFCASSPGTEDGYTFGSGTRLTVV.

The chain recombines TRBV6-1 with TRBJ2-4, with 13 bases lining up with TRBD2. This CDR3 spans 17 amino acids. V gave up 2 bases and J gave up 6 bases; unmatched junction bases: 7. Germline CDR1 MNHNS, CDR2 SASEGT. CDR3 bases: TGTGCCAGCAGTGAATGGGGACTAGCGGGGACTACAAACATTCAGTACTTC. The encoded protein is CASSEWGLAGTTNIQYF.

This CDR3 reads CSAAGRRVNEQFF. For the CDR3, the DNA is TGCAGTGCAGCGGGACGTCGAGTAAATGAGCAGTTCTTC. The genes are TRBV20-1 and TRBJ2-1; 7 nucleotides align to TRBD2. This CDR3 is built from 13 residues. The V segment lost 6 bases and the J segment 7 bases; nucleotides outside the gene matches: 9. Germline V gene data show CDR1 as DFQATT and CDR2 as SNEGSKA (reference sequence).

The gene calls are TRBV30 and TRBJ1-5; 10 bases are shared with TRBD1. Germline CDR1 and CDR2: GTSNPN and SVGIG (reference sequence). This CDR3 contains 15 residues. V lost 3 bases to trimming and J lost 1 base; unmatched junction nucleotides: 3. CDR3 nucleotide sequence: TGTGCCTGGAGCAAGGGACAGGGGAGCAATCAGCCCCAGCATTTT. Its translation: CAWSKGQGSNQPQHF.

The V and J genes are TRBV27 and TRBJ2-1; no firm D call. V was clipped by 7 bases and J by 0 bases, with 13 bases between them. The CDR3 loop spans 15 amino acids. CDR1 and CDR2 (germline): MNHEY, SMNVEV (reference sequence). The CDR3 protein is CASTYGINSYNEQFF. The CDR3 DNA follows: TGTGCCAGCACGTATGGCATAAACTCCTACAATGAGCAGTTCTTC.

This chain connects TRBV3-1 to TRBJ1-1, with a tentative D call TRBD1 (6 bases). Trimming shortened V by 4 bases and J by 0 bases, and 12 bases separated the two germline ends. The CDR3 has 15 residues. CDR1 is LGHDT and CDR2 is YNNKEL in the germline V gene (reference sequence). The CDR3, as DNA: TGTGCCAGCAGCCTCGTTGGGACACTGAACACTGAAGCTTTCTTT. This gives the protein CASSLVGTLNTEAFF. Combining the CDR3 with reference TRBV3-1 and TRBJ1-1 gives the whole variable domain DTAVSQTPKYLVTQMGNDKSIKCEQNLGHDTMYWYKQDSKKFLKIMFSYNNKELIINETVPNRFSPKSPDKAHLNLHINSLELGDSAVYFCASSLVGTLNTEAFFGQGTRLTVV.

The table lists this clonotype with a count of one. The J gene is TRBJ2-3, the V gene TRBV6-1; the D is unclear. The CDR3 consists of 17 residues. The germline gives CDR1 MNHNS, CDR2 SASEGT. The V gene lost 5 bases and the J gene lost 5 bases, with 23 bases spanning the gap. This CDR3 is CASSRVITKRSEDTQYF. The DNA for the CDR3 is TGTGCCAGCAGTCGGGTCATCACAAAGCGATCTGAAGATACGCAGTATTTT.

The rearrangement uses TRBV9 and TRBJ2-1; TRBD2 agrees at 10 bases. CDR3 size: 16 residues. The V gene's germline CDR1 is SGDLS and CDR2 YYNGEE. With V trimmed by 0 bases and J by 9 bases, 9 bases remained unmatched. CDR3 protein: CASSVANSGRASEQFF. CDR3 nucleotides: TGTGCCAGCAGCGTAGCTAACAGCGGGAGGGCCAGTGAGCAGTTCTTC.

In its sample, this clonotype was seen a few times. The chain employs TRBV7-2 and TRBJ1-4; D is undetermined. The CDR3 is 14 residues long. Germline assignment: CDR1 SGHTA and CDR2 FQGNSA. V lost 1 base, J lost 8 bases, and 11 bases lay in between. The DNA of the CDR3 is TGTGCCAGCAGCTTAGAGAGTAGTAAGGAAAAACTGTTTTTT. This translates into CASSLESSKEKLFF.

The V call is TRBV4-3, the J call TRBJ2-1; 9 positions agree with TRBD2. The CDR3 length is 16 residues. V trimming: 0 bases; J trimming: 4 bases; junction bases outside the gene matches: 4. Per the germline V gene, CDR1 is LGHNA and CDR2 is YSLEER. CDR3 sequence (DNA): TGCGCCAGCAGCCAAGATCGACTAGCGGTGTACAATGAGCAGTTCTTC. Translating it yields CASSQDRLAVYNEQFF.

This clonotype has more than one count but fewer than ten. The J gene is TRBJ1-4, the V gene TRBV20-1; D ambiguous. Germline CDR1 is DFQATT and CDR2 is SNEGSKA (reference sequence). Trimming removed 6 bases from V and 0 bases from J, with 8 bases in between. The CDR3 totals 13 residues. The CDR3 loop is CSALVTTNEKLFF. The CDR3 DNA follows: TGCAGTGCCCTAGTAACAACTAATGAAAAACTGTTTTTT.

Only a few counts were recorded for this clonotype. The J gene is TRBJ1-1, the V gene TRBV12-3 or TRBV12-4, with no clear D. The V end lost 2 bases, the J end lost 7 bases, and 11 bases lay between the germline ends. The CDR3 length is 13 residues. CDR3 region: CASSLMRASEAFF. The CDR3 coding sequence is TGTGCCAGCAGTTTAATGAGGGCCAGTGAAGCTTTCTTT.

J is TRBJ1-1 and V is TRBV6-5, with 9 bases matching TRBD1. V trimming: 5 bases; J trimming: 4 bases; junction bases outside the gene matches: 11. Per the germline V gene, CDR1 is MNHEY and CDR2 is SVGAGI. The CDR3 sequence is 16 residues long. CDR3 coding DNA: TGTGCCAGCAGTCCAAATCACGGACAGGGGTTCACTGAAGCTTTCTTT. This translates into CASSPNHGQGFTEAFF.

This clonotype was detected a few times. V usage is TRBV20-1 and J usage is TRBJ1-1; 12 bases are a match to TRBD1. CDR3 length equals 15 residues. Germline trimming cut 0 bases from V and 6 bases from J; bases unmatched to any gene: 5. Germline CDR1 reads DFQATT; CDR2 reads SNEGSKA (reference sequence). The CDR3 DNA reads TGCAGTGCTAGAGATATTGGGACAGGGGGCCCTGAAGCTTTCTTT. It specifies CSARDIGTGGPEAFF.

This CDR3 reads CASSMGLAGGMYQETQYF. DNA for the CDR3: TGTGCCAGCAGTATGGGACTAGCGGGAGGGATGTACCAAGAGACCCAGTACTTC. This chain links TRBV12-3 or TRBV12-4 with TRBJ2-5; 16 positions match TRBD2. V shed 5 bases, J shed 0 bases, and the junction held 6 bases outside the gene matches. This CDR3 spans 18 amino acids.

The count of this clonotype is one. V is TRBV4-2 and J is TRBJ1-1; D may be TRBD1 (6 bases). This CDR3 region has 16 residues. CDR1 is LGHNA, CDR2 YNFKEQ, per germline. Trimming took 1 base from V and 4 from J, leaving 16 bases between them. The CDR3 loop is CASSQVWGGLGTEAFF. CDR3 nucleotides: TGTGCCAGCAGCCAAGTTTGGGGGGGGCTGGGCACTGAAGCTTTCTTT.

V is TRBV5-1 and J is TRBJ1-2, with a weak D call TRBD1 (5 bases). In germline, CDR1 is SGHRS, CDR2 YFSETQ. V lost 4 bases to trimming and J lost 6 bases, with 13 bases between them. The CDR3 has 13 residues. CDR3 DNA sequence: TGCGCCAGCAGCGCACCGGTGGGGGATGGCTACACCTTC. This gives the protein CASSAPVGDGYTF. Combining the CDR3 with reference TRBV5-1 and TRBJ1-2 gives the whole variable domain KAGVTQTPRYLIKTRGQQVTLSCSPISGHRSVSWYQQTPGQGLQFLFEYFSETQRNKGNFPGRFSGRQFSNSRSEMNVSTLELGDSALYLCASSAPVGDGYTFGSGTRLTVV.

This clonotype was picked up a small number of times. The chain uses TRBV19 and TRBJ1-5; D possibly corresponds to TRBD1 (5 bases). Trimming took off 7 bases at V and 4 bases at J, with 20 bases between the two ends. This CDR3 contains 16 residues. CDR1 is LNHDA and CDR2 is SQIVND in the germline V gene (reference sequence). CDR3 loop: CASTSRSDGTNQPQHF. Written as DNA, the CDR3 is TGTGCCAGTACCTCAAGGTCTGATGGGACTAATCAGCCCCAGCATTTT.

The DNA for the CDR3 is TGCAGTGCTGGACAGTGGAGCACTGAAGCTTTCTTT. Protein product: CSAGQWSTEAFF. This sequence joins TRBV20-1 and TRBJ1-1, with a possible D match to TRBD1 (6 bases). Trimming cost V 5 bases and J 4 bases, with 11 bases left between them. CDR3 length: 12 residues. Germline V gene data show CDR1 as DFQATT and CDR2 as SNEGSKA (reference sequence).

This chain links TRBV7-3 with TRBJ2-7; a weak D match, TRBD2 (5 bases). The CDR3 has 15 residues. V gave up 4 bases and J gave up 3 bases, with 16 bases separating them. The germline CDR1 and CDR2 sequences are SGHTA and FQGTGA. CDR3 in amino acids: CASSSQAVPFYEQYF. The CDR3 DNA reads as TGTGCCAGCAGCTCCCAAGCGGTACCCTTCTACGAGCAGTACTTC.

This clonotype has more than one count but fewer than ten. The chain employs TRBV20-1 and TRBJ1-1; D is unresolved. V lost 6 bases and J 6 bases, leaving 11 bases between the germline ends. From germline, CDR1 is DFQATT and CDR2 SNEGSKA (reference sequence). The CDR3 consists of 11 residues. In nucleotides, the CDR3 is TGCAGTGCCCTCATGAATCCTGAAGCTTTCTTT. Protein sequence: CSALMNPEAFF.

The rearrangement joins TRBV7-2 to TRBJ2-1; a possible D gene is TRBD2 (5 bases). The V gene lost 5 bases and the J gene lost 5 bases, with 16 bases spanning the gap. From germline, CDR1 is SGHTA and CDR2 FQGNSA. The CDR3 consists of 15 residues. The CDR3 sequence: CASSHGLLGNNEQFF. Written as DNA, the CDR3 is TGTGCCAGCAGCCACGGACTCCTGGGGAACAATGAGCAGTTCTTC.

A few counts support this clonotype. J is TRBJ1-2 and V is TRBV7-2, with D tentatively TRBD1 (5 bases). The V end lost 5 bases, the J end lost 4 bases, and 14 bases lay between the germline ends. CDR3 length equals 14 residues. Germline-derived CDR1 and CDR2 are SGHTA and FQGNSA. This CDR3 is CASSPGSGTYGYTF. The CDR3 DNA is TGTGCCAGCAGCCCTGGATCCGGGACCTATGGCTACACCTTC.

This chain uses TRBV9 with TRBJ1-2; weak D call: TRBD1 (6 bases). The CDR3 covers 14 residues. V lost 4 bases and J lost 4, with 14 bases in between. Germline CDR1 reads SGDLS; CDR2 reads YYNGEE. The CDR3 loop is CASSPEGGGYGYTF. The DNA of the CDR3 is TGTGCCAGCAGCCCAGAAGGGGGGGGCTATGGCTACACCTTC.

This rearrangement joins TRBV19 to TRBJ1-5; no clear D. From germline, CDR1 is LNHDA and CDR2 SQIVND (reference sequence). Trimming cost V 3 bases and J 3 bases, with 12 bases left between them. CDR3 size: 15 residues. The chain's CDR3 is CASSMARWINQPQHF. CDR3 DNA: TGTGCCAGTAGTATGGCGAGGTGGATCAATCAGCCCCAGCATTTT.

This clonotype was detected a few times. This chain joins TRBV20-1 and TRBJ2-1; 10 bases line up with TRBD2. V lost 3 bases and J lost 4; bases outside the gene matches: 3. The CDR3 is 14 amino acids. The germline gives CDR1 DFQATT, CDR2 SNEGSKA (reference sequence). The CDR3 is CSARRTSGYNEQFF. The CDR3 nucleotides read TGCAGTGCTAGGAGGACTAGCGGTTACAATGAGCAGTTCTTC.